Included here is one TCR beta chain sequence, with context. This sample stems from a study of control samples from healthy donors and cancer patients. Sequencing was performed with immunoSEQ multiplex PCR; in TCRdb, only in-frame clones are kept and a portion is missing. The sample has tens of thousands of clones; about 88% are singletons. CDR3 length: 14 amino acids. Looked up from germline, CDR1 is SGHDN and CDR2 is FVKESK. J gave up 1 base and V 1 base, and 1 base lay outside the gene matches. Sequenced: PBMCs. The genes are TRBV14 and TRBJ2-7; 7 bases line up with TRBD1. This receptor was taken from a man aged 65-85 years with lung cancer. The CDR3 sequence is CASSQGTGSYEQYF. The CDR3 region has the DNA TGTGCCAGCAGCCAAGGGACAGGTTCCTACGAGCAGTACTTC.